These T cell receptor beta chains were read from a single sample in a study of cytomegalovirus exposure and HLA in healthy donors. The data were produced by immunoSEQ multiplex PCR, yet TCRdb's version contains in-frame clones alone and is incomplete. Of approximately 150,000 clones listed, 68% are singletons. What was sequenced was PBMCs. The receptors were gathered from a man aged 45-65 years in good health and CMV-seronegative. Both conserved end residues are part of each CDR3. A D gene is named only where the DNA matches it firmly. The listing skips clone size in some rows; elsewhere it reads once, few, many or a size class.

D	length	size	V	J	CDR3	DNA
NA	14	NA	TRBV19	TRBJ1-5	CASSIRGPNQPQHF	TGTGCCAGTAGTATCCGCGGGCCCAATCAGCCCCAGCATTTT
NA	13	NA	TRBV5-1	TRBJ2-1	CASGLTSSDEQFF	TGCGCCAGCGGACTAACTAGCTCCGATGAGCAGTTCTTC
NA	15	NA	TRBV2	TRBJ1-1	CASSLEGRLGAEAFF	TGTGCCAGCAGCCTTGAGGGCAGGTTGGGAGCTGAAGCTTTCTTT
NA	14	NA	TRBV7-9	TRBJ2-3	CASRQGGIQDTQYF	TGTGCCAGCAGGCAGGGGGGTATTCAAGATACGCAGTATTTT
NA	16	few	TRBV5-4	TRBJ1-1	CASSLALGGGNTEAFF	TGTGCCAGCAGCTTGGCCCTGGGGGGAGGGAACACTGAAGCTTTCTTT
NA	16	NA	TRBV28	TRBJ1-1	CASSSLFNPIRVEAFF	TGTGCCAGCAGTTCTCTTTTCAATCCTATCCGCGTTGAAGCTTTCTTT
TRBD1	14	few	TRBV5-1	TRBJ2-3	CASSLRTGSDTQYF	TGCGCCAGCAGCCTAAGGACAGGGAGCGATACGCAGTATTTT
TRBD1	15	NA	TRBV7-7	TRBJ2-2	CASSPGQGRTGELFF	TGTGCTAGCAGCCCTGGACAGGGGAGGACCGGGGAGCTGTTTTTT
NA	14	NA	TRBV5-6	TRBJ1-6	CASSTGTYHSPLHF	TGTGCCAGCAGCACCGGGACATATCATTCACCCCTCCACTTT
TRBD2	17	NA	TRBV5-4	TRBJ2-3	CASSPTSGGVFTDTQYF	TGTGCCAGCAGCCCGACCTCGGGGGGTGTTTTCACAGATACGCAGTATTTT
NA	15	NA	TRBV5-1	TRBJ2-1	CASSLEGVAYNEQFF	TGCGCCAGCAGCTTAGAGGGGGTCGCCTACAATGAGCAGTTCTTC
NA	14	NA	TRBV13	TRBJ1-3	CASSPGGSGNTIYF	TGTGCCAGCAGCCCGGGGGGGTCCGGAAACACCATATATTTT
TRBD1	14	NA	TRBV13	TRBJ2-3	CASSFQGASDTQYF	TGTGCCAGCAGCTTCCAGGGGGCTTCGGATACGCAGTATTTT
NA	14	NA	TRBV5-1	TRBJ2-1	CASSLESSYNEQFF	TGCGCCAGCAGCTTGGAGAGCTCCTACAATGAGCAGTTCTTC
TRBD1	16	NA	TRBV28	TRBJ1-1	CASSLGQGAGNTEAFF	TGTGCCAGCAGCCTGGGACAGGGGGCAGGGAACACTGAAGCTTTCTTT
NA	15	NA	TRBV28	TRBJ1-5	CASSLAGPSNQPQHF	TGTGCCAGCAGTTTAGCAGGGCCTAGCAATCAGCCCCAGCATTTT
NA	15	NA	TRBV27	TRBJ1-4	CASSSTATIREKLFF	TGTGCCAGCAGTTCGACAGCCACAATACGGGAAAAACTGTTTTTT
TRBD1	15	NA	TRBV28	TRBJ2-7	CASSLPGQGAYEQYF	TGTGCCAGCTCCCTCCCGGGACAGGGGGCTTACGAGCAGTACTTC
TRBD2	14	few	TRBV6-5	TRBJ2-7	CASSKTSDPYEQYF	TGTGCCAGCAGTAAAACTAGCGACCCCTACGAGCAGTACTTC
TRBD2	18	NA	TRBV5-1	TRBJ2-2	CASSLGTSGTPRTGELFF	TGCGCCAGCAGCTTGGGGACTAGCGGTACCCCGCGCACCGGGGAGCTGTTTTTT
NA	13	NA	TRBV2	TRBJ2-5	CASLGPPPEAQYF	TGTGCCAGCCTTGGACCGCCCCCGGAGGCCCAGTACTTC
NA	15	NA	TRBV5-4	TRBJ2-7	CASSLDQGSSYEQYF	TGTGCCAGCAGCTTGGACCAGGGGAGCTCCTACGAGCAGTACTTC
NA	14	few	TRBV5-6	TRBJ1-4	CASSLVGGGEKLFF	TGTGCCAGCAGCTTGGTTGGGGGCGGGGAAAAACTGTTTTTT
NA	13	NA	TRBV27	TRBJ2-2	CASTVRVTGELFF	TGTGCCAGCACCGTCCGGGTCACCGGGGAGCTGTTTTTT
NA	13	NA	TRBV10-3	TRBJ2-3	CAIRRDSTDTQYF	TGTGCCATCAGGCGGGACAGCACAGATACGCAGTATTTT
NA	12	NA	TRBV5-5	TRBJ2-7	CASSLILYEQYF	TGTGCCAGCAGCTTGATCCTTTACGAGCAGTACTTC
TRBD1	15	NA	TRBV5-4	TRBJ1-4	CASSLRTGSNEKLFF	TGTGCCAGCAGCTTGAGGACAGGGTCTAATGAAAAACTGTTTTTT
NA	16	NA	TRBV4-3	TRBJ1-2	CASSQDRSREGYGYTF	TGCGCCAGCAGCCAAGATCGGAGCAGGGAAGGGTATGGCTACACCTTC
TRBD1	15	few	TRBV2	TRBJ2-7	CASRIGQGMPYEQYF	TGTGCCAGCAGGATAGGACAGGGGATGCCCTACGAGCAGTACTTC
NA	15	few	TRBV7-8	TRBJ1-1	CASSSPTGLSTEAFF	TGTGCCAGCAGCTCCCCGACAGGTCTGAGCACTGAAGCTTTCTTT
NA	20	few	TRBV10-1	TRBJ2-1	CASSESKGWRGQWGTNEQFF	TGCGCCAGCAGTGAGTCGAAAGGATGGAGGGGGCAGTGGGGCACCAATGAGCAGTTCTTC
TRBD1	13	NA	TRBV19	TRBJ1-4	CASEGAWGEKLFF	TGTGCCAGCGAGGGGGCGTGGGGTGAAAAACTGTTTTTT
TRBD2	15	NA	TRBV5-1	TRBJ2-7	CASSSTSGGAYEQYF	TGCGCCAGCAGCTCCACTAGCGGGGGGGCCTACGAGCAGTACTTC
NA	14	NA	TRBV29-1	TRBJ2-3	CSVPAGWGTDTQYF	TGCAGCGTCCCCGCGGGCTGGGGCACAGATACGCAGTATTTT
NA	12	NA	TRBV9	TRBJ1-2	CASSAGNYGYTF	TGTGCCAGCAGCGCCGGGAACTATGGCTACACCTTC
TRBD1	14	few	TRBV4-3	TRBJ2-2	CASRVEQGIGELFF	TGCGCCAGCAGAGTGGAACAGGGGATCGGGGAGCTGTTTTTT